This TCR beta chain was identified during a study of beta chain features in type 1 diabetes. This clone was found a few times. The antigen is undetermined. Trimming pared 4 bases from V and 6 bases from J, leaving 15 bases between. The germline gives CDR1 LNHDA, CDR2 SQIVND (reference sequence). This CDR3 has 14 amino acids. CD45RO/CCR7/CD25/CD127/CD95/CD27 sorting isolated CD4+ naive, central memory, regulatory and stem cell-like memory cells. Study-level points and caveats: For Type 1 diabetes patients, all four CD4+ subsets carried TCRB CDR3s that were moderately but significantly shorter. PCR, the amplification step, might favor shorter templates, equally in patients and controls.

The isolated RNA, all of it, was reverse transcribed, so expressed TCRB transcripts were what got sequenced. Profiled with immunoSEQ multiplex PCR; TCRdb holds only in-frame clones, not every one. The sample gives 160,000 or so clones, 7% to 9.5% of which show up once; roughly 0.7% is in the top ten. The chain has TRBV19 and TRBJ1-1, with D unclear. The clonotype originates from a woman in her twenties or thirties with type 1 diabetes. Specimen: central memory CD4+ T cells from blood. The CDR3 nucleotides are TGTGCCAGTAGTAGGGTAATCATGGGCCCTGAAGCTTTCTTT. This codes for CASSRVIMGPEAFF. Full variable domain (missing parts from reference TRBV19 and TRBJ1-1): DGGITQSPKYLFRKEGQNVTLSCEQNLNHDAMYWYRQDPGQGLRLIYYSQIVNDFQKGDIAEGYSVSREKKESFPLTVTSAQKNPTAFYLCASSRVIMGPEAFFGQGTRLTVV.